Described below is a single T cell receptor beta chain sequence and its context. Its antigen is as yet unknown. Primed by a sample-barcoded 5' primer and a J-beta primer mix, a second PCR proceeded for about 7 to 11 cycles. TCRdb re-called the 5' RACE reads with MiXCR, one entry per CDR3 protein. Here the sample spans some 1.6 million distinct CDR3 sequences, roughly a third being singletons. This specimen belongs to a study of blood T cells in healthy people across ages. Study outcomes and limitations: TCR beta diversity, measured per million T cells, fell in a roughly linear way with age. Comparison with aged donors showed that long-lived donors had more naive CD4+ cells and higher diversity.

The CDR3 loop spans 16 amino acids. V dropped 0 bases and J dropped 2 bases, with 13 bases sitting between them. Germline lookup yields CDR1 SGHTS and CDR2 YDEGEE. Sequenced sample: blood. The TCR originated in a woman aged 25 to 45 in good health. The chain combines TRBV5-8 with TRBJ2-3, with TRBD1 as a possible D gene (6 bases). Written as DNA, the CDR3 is TGTGCCAGCAGCTTGGGGGCAGGGGTTGCCACAGATACGCAGTATTTT. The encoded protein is CASSLGAGVATDTQYF.